This T cell receptor beta chain came from a study of cytomegalovirus exposure and HLA in healthy donors. Study outcomes and limitations: Later analysis associated a missense DCLRE1C variant with TCR beta V- and J-gene trimming.

The CDR3 loop spans 12 amino acids. V was shortened by 5 bases and J by 7 bases, with 12 bases between the two germline ends. Germline-derived CDR1 and CDR2 are LNHDA and SQIVND (reference sequence). PCR employed 60 Vbeta and 13 Jbeta primers. Sequenced by immunoSEQ multiplex PCR; TCRdb stores in-frame clones only, minus some. The profile covers fewer than 200,000 clones, with 60% to 80% appearing a single time and around 4.9% taken by the ten largest. Notes on this clone: The antigen is undetermined.

The receptor's source is a male donor in good health and CMV-seronegative. This chain joins TRBV19 and TRBJ2-7, with D possibly TRBD1 on 6 matching bases. Sequencing input: PBMCs. The CDR3 loop reads CASSSGHREQYF. In nucleotides, the CDR3 is TGTGCCAGTAGTTCGGGACACCGGGAGCAGTACTTC.